The subject of this entry is one T cell receptor (beta chain). The target antigen is unknown. The source of the sample is a study of T-cell memory formation after mild COVID-19. Study in general: Among the donors, TCR clusters were largely specific to each donor. Whole-study findings and limits: Several responding clones turned up in pre-infection memory, indicating that cross-reactive memory may have taken part.

Libraries for TCRalpha and TCRbeta carried sample barcodes and unique molecular identifiers via 5'RACE. TCRdb reanalysed the 5' RACE reads using MiXCR and keeps one entry per CDR3 protein. The data hold about 470,000 distinct CDR3 sequences, with about 20% observed a single time. The receptor was derived from an adult woman who had mild COVID-19 (a few samples of this study predate the infection). Cell type and time point are not known. The sample was PBMCs or a T cell subset sorted from them (not recorded which).

CDR3: CASSLYRGGFDGYTF. CDR3 coding DNA: TGCGCCAGCAGCCTCTATAGGGGTGGTTTCGATGGCTACACCTTC. The rearrangement uses TRBV5-1 and TRBJ1-2; D might be TRBD1 (5 bases). This CDR3 region has 15 residues. Trimming took off 4 bases at V and 6 bases at J, with 19 bases between the two ends. CDR1 and CDR2 from the germline V gene are SGHRS and YFSETQ.